Each of the 25 T cell receptor beta chains below was sequenced from the same sample in a study of T cell changes during pregnancy in multiple sclerosis. TCRdb keeps only in-frame clones here, not all; method: immunoSEQ multiplex PCR. The sample carries 50,000 to 70,000 clones, 80% to 95% recorded once. The starting material was peripheral blood, obtained in the second trimester of pregnancy. Receptors were obtained from a female donor with multiple sclerosis, enrolled in a pregnancy study.

This chain connects TRBV7-2 to TRBJ2-1; the D gene is possibly TRBD2 (6 bases). The V gene's germline CDR1 is SGHTA and CDR2 FQGNSA. The CDR3 runs 13 residues. Trimming shortened V by 7 bases and J by 4 bases, and 11 bases separated the two germline ends. CDR3 coding DNA: TGTGCCAGCAAGTTTAGCGGATACAATGAGCAGTTCTTC. Protein: CASKFSGYNEQFF.

The genes are TRBV19 and TRBJ2-2; the D gene is possibly TRBD2 (6 bases). The CDR3 runs to 17 residues. Germline CDR1 LNHDA, CDR2 SQIVND (reference sequence). V lost 5 bases and J 1 base, leaving 17 bases between the germline ends. In nucleotides, the CDR3 is TGTGCCAGTAGTGGGGCCCTAGCGCTAAAGAACACCGGGGAGCTGTTTTTT. Its protein is CASSGALALKNTGELFF.

The J gene is TRBJ2-3, the V gene TRBV11-3; 11 positions match TRBD2. The V and J ends lost 1 base and 2 bases, in that order; junction bases with no gene match: 5. This CDR3 is 17 amino acids long. Looked up from germline, CDR1 is SGHNT and CDR2 is YENEEA. CDR3 in amino acids: CASSLGASGRITDTQYF. CDR3 DNA sequence: TGTGCCAGCAGCTTAGGAGCTAGCGGGAGGATCACAGATACGCAGTATTTT.

The chain carries TRBV6-5 and TRBJ1-2; a possible D gene is TRBD1 (5 bases). The CDR3 extends over 15 amino acids. CDR1 is MNHEY and CDR2 is SVGAGI in the germline V gene. V dropped 5 bases and J dropped 4 bases, with 17 bases sitting between them. In DNA form, the CDR3 reads TGTGCCAGCAGTCCTGGGACTGCGGGCTCCTATGGCTACACCTTC. It yields the protein CASSPGTAGSYGYTF.

The chain links TRBV28 to TRBJ1-4; D ambiguous. CDR1 and CDR2 (germline): MDHEN, SYDVKM. With 2 bases removed from V and 7 bases from J, the gap between germline ends came to 17 bases. The CDR3 has 16 residues. The CDR3 bases are TGTGCCAGCAGTTTACGGCTAAATCCCGGAGGTGAAAAACTGTTTTTT. Protein product: CASSLRLNPGGEKLFF.

The chain combines TRBV28 with TRBJ1-2; D unclear. CDR3 length: 13 residues. Germline CDR1 reads MDHEN; CDR2 reads SYDVKM. The V end was cut by 3 bases, the J end by 3 bases, with 8 bases between. CDR3 amino acids: CASSLLADYGYTF. CDR3 DNA sequence: TGTGCCAGCAGTTTGTTAGCAGACTATGGCTACACCTTC.

This chain joins TRBV7-2 and TRBJ1-1; D call uncertain. Germline V lookup: CDR1 SGHTA, CDR2 FQGNSA. Trimming stripped 1 base from V and 11 bases from J, with 8 bases between. The CDR3 totals 11 residues. DNA of the CDR3: TGTGCCAGCAGCTTAGGCCACTTGGCTTTCTTT. The encoded protein is CASSLGHLAFF. Looking up the rest from reference TRBV7-2 and TRBJ1-1 gives the full variable domain: GAGVSQSPSNKVTEKGKDVELRCDPISGHTALYWYRQSLGQGLEFLIYFQGNSAPDKSGLPSDRFSAERTGGSVSTLTIQRTQQEDSAVYLCASSLGHLAFFGQGTRLTVV.

The CDR3 DNA reads as TGTGCCAGCAGCTCTGCCGGGGGGGGAAACACCATATATTTT. This translates into CASSSAGGGNTIYF. The chain combines TRBV11-2 with TRBJ1-3; TRBD1 is a possible D gene (5 bases). CDR3 length: 14 amino acids. Per germline, CDR1 SGHAT and CDR2 FQNNGV. V lost 4 bases, J lost 4 bases, and 11 bases lay in between.

CDR3 loop: CASSITSPPGAGEQYF. The CDR3 bases are TGTGCCAGTAGTATAACCTCCCCCCCGGGAGCCGGCGAGCAGTACTTC. V is TRBV19 and J is TRBJ2-7, with a weak D call TRBD2 (6 bases). This CDR3 spans 16 amino acids. CDR1 is LNHDA, CDR2 SQIVND, per germline (reference sequence). V was pared by 2 bases and J by 6 bases, with 20 bases between.

The V gene is TRBV10-3, the J gene TRBJ1-2; D is uncertain. The V and J ends lost 1 base and 1 base respectively, with 13 bases between them. Germline V gives CDR1 ENHRY, CDR2 SYGVKD. This CDR3 has 16 residues. The CDR3 DNA reads as TGTGCCATCAGTGAGTGGCAGACACAGCTTAACTATGGCTACACCTTC. It codes for CAISEWQTQLNYGYTF.

The chain uses TRBV4-1 and TRBJ2-7; TRBD2 aligns across 9 bases. CDR1 and CDR2 (germline): MGHRA, YSYEKL. Trimming at V came to 2 bases and at J to 3 bases, leaving 8 bases not matched to a gene. The CDR3 spans 16 residues. For the CDR3, the DNA is TGCGCCAGCAGCCAACAAGCACGGACTAGCGACTACGAGCAGTACTTC. Translating gives CASSQQARTSDYEQYF.

This chain connects TRBV2 to TRBJ1-5, with D possibly being TRBD1 (5 bases). The CDR3 is 13 amino acids. Germline-derived CDR1 and CDR2 are SNHLY and FYNNEI. V shed 5 bases and J shed 4 bases, with 9 bases lying between them. The CDR3 is CASSRQRNQPQHF. For the CDR3, the DNA is TGTGCCAGCAGTCGACAGCGAAATCAGCCCCAGCATTTT.

The gene calls are TRBV4-1 and TRBJ2-7, with a tentative D call TRBD2 (6 bases). The V and J ends lost 0 bases and 5 bases respectively, with 17 bases between them. Germline V CDR1 and CDR2: MGHRA, YSYEKL. This CDR3 comprises 16 residues. The CDR3: CASSQEGFRGMNEQYF. CDR3 DNA sequence: TGCGCCAGCAGCCAAGAAGGGTTTCGCGGGATGAACGAGCAGTACTTC.

The chain recombines TRBV18 with TRBJ2-7; TRBD2 aligns across 9 bases. The length of the CDR3 is 15 residues. Trimming at V came to 3 bases and at J to 6 bases, leaving 9 bases not matched to a gene. Germline V gene sequence: CDR1 KGHSH, CDR2 LQKENI. The CDR3 here is CASSPGLAGSVEQYF. In DNA form, the CDR3 reads TGTGCCAGCTCACCCGGTCTAGCGGGATCCGTCGAGCAGTACTTC.

The sample holds one count of this clone. The chain carries TRBV6-1 and TRBJ1-5; a possible D gene is TRBD1 (5 bases). The CDR3 sequence is 13 residues long. Germline V gene sequence: CDR1 MNHNS, CDR2 SASEGT. Trimming removed 8 bases at V and 0 bases at J, with 8 bases between. The CDR3 is CASGASSNQPQHF. In nucleotides, the CDR3 is TGTGCCAGCGGGGCAAGTAGCAATCAGCCCCAGCATTTT.

This chain uses TRBV5-1 with TRBJ2-5; D possibly corresponds to TRBD1 (5 bases). CDR1 is SGHRS and CDR2 is YFSETQ in the germline V gene. Trimming removed 0 bases from V and 6 bases from J, with 9 bases in between. There are 13 residues in the CDR3. CDR3 loop: CASSLERGKTQYF. CDR3 coding DNA: TGCGCCAGCAGCTTGGAAAGGGGAAAGACCCAGTACTTC.

The rearrangement joins TRBV5-6 to TRBJ1-1, with 8 bases matching TRBD1. Germline CDR1 SGHDT, CDR2 YYEEEE. Losses at the gene ends were 4 bases for V and 6 bases for J; bases not matched to a gene: 11. The CDR3 consists of 15 residues. CDR3 sequence: CASSPWTGRIPEAFF. CDR3 DNA: TGTGCCAGCAGCCCGTGGACAGGGCGGATCCCTGAAGCTTTCTTT.

The V call is TRBV20-1, the J call TRBJ2-3; the match to TRBD2 covers 7 bases. CDR3 length: 11 residues. Per the germline V gene, CDR1 is DFQATT and CDR2 is SNEGSKA (reference sequence). This CDR3 is CRGEGTDTQYF. Here the CDR3 DNA reads TGCAGGGGGGAGGGGACAGATACGCAGTATTTT.

This clone was counted a single time. The chain has TRBV5-1 and TRBJ2-7, with unresolved D. Per the germline V gene, CDR1 is SGHRS and CDR2 is YFSETQ. There are 12 residues in the CDR3. Trimming cost V 2 bases and J 3 bases, with 6 bases left between them. The CDR3 nucleotides are TGCGCCAGCAGCTTTGACTTCTACGAGCAGTACTTC. Protein: CASSFDFYEQYF. The whole variable domain, remainder taken from reference TRBV5-1 and TRBJ2-7, is KAGVTQTPRYLIKTRGQQVTLSCSPISGHRSVSWYQQTPGQGLQFLFEYFSETQRNKGNFPGRFSGRQFSNSRSEMNVSTLELGDSALYLCASSFDFYEQYFGPGTRLTVT.

V is TRBV5-4 and J is TRBJ2-3, with 10 bases that match TRBD2. Germline values: CDR1 SGHNT, CDR2 YYREEE (reference sequence). The CDR3 consists of 16 residues. V lost 1 base, J lost 1 base, and 3 bases stayed unmatched. CDR3 loop: CASSLRLAGGTDTQYF. The CDR3 bases are TGTGCCAGCAGCTTGAGGCTAGCGGGAGGCACAGATACGCAGTATTTT. The full variable domain, its missing parts supplied by reference TRBV5-4 and TRBJ2-3, is ETGVTQSPTHLIKTRGQQVTLRCSSQSGHNTVSWYQQALGQGPQFIFQYYREEENGRGNFPPRFSGLQFPNYSSELNVNALELDDSALYLCASSLRLAGGTDTQYFGPGTRLTVL.

The rearrangement links TRBV7-9 to TRBJ2-2; possibly TRBD1 for D (6 bases). The CDR3 is 12 residues long. Trimming left V 3 bases short and J 14 bases short, with 13 bases between. In germline, CDR1 is SEHNR, CDR2 FQNEAQ (reference sequence). CDR3 bases: TGTGCCAGCAGCTTCACAGGGACGGGCCTGTTTTTT. It specifies CASSFTGTGLFF.

The gene calls are TRBV28 and TRBJ2-1; D is undetermined. Trimming shortened V by 3 bases and J by 3 bases, and 18 bases separated the two germline ends. The CDR3 contains 17 residues. Germline V gives CDR1 MDHEN, CDR2 SYDVKM. This chain's CDR3 is CASSFPPERLVYNEQFF. CDR3 DNA: TGTGCCAGCAGTTTCCCTCCGGAGCGTCTAGTCTACAATGAGCAGTTCTTC.

This clone appeared a single time. J is TRBJ1-5 and V is TRBV11-2, with 9 bases identical to TRBD1. The germline V gene has CDR1 SGHAT and CDR2 FQNNGV. The V gene end was trimmed by 4 bases and the J gene end by 7 bases; junction bases not matched to a gene: 8. The CDR3 consists of 15 residues. CDR3 loop: CASSSTDRGNQPQHF. The CDR3 coding sequence is TGTGCCAGCAGCTCTACGGACAGGGGAAACCAGCCCCAGCATTTT.

The chain joins TRBV27 to TRBJ1-4, with TRBD1 as a possible D gene (5 bases). This CDR3 has 17 residues. Germline-derived CDR1 and CDR2 are MNHEY and SMNVEV (reference sequence). V was shortened by 0 bases and J by 3 bases, with 14 bases between the two germline ends. The CDR3 sequence is CASSLSRSGGANEKLFF. CDR3 DNA: TGTGCCAGCAGTTTATCACGGTCGGGGGGGGCTAATGAAAAACTGTTTTTT.

J is TRBJ1-2 and V is TRBV10-3; no firm D call. Trimming took off 0 bases at V and 4 bases at J, with 6 bases between the two ends. This CDR3 region has 13 residues. Looked up from germline, CDR1 is ENHRY and CDR2 is SYGVKD. In nucleotides, the CDR3 is TGTGCCATCAGTGAGTCGCAGTCCTATGGCTACACCTTC. This gives the protein CAISESQSYGYTF.